This TCR beta chain was documented in a study of T cells in narcolepsy. Across the study: Enrolled donors included narcolepsy type 1 or type 2 patients and healthy controls.

As concerns this clone: Antigen specificity is unknown.

Germline-derived CDR1 and CDR2 are SGHNT and YYREEE (reference sequence). The CDR3 consists of 14 residues. V dropped 4 bases and J dropped 1; count of bases not matched to a gene: 4. General study points: Healthy controls reportedly lacked the autoreactive clonotypes serially found in patients' blood. Same-patient CSF and blood CD4+ T cell clonotypes included HCRT-specific and TRIB2-specific autoreactive ones.

Sequencing was performed with immunoSEQ multiplex PCR; in TCRdb, only in-frame clones are kept and a portion is missing. The repertoire holds tens of thousands of clones, approximately 80% seen once, with around 0.99% in the top ten. The chain is built from TRBV5-4 and TRBJ1-1, with 7 nucleotides matching TRBD1. The sample comprised memory (CD45RA-) CD4+ T cells from blood. This clonotype originated in a human donor in good health. CDR3 in amino acids: CASSIRGKNTEAFF. CDR3 coding DNA: TGTGCCAGCAGCATCAGGGGGAAGAACACTGAAGCTTTCTTT.